This T cell receptor (beta chain) stems from a study of Graves' ophthalmopathy and Graves' hyperthyroidism. Other autoimmune disease, uncontrolled infection, pregnancy and lactation led to exclusion. This CDR3 has 15 amino acids. Germline V gene sequence: CDR1 MNHNS, CDR2 SASEGT. This clonotype was counted many times. An end of the junction differs from the germline gene, which may be a read error. For repertoire sequencing, the TCR beta CDR3 regions were amplified from RNA transcripts. First-round RT-PCR used HTBI primers; second-round multiplex PCR followed. TCRdb fed the multiplex PCR reads into MiXCR, producing one record per CDR3 protein. The table has 500,000 to 700,000 distinct CDR3 sequences, about 20% seen once.

This sequence originates from a woman aged 18 to 35 with stable Graves' hyperthyroidism. Some clones in this sample may be carry-over from other donors' samples. The chain carries TRBV6-1 and TRBJ2-7; unclear D gene. The sample was peripheral blood. CDR3: CASSQARRSTYEQYF. For the CDR3, the DNA is TGTGCCAGCAGTCAAGCCCGGCGTTCAACCTACGAGCAGTACTTC.